Listed below are T cell receptor beta chains from one sample, sequenced in a study of early T cells in non-severe SARS-CoV-2 infection. TCRdb redid the calling of the 5' RACE reads with MiXCR, one entry per CDR3 protein. The table records 60,000 to 70,000 distinct CDR3 sequences, over 8% of them present only once. The sample consisted of whole blood. These receptors were collected from an adult who was a healthcare worker with PCR-confirmed SARS-CoV-2 infection or an uninfected control (not recorded which). CDR3s include the opening cysteine and the closing phenylalanine or tryptophan. The order of the fields is V gene, clone size, D gene, J gene, CDR3 DNA, CDR3 protein. The D gene is left open where the match is weak. A clone size is listed for some rows: how often the clone was seen (once, few, many), or a class if it is expanded.

TRBV18	.	TRBD1	TRBJ1-2	TGTGCCAGCTCGCTTCAGGGGGCGGCTAACTATGGCTACACCTTC	CASSLQGAANYGYTF
TRBV11-2	.	.	TRBJ2-7	TGTGCCAGCAGCTTGGGCCCGGAGTCGGTCTACGAGCAGTACTTC	CASSLGPESVYEQYF
TRBV7-3	many	.	TRBJ1-6	TGTGCCAGCAGCGACTTTGCAAATTCACCCCTCCACTTT	CASSDFANSPLHF
TRBV7-7	.	TRBD2	TRBJ2-1	TGTGCCAGCAGCTTAGGGATTGGCGGGAGCTCCTACAATGAGCAGTTCTTC	CASSLGIGGSSYNEQFF
TRBV7-9	many	.	TRBJ1-4	TGTGCCAGCAGCTTAGTGCCAGGTTGGGCAGGGGAAAATGAAAAACTGTTTTTT	CASSLVPGWAGENEKLFF
TRBV10-3	few	TRBD2	TRBJ2-2	TGTGCCACCGGGACTAGCTATGACACCGGGGAGCTGTTTTTT	CATGTSYDTGELFF
TRBV6-6	.	TRBD2	TRBJ2-1	TGTGCCAGCACCGGAAGCGGGAGGAACCTAAATGAGCAGTTCTTC	CASTGSGRNLNEQFF
TRBV20-1	many	.	TRBJ2-7	TGCAGTGCTAGAGATTGGACCCAGGGGGAGCAGTACTTC	CSARDWTQGEQYF
TRBV6-1	.	.	TRBJ2-3	TGTGCCAGCAGTGAAGTTTCCGCGGTCACAGATACGCAGTATTTT	CASSEVSAVTDTQYF
TRBV20-1	.	.	TRBJ2-5	TGCAGTGCTAAGGTCCGGGGGGCGATGGAGACCCAGTACTTC	CSAKVRGAMETQYF
TRBV10-3	many	TRBD1	TRBJ2-7	TGTGCCATCAGGGGACAGGGGATGTACGAGCAGTACTTC	CAIRGQGMYEQYF
TRBV12-3/TRBV12-4	.	TRBD1	TRBJ1-2	TGTGCCAGCAGTTCAGGGACAGCCTCAAACTATGGCTACACCTTC	CASSSGTASNYGYTF
TRBV5-5	.	.	TRBJ2-3	TGTGCCAGCAGCTTAGGTACAGCAAACACAGATACGCAGTATTTT	CASSLGTANTDTQYF
TRBV30	few	.	TRBJ1-1	TGTGCCGGAGGCAGGACGCACACTGAAGCTTTCTTT	CAGGRTHTEAFF
TRBV28	many	TRBD1	TRBJ1-5	TGTGCCAGCCGGGACAGACTTAATCAGCCCCAGCATTTT	CASRDRLNQPQHF
TRBV20-1	.	.	TRBJ2-7	TGCAGTGCTCCGAGGCCACAGTCTTACTCCTACGAGCAGTACTTC	CSAPRPQSYSYEQYF
TRBV6-9	many	.	TRBJ2-3	TGTGCCAGCAGTTATCACTATACCCCCGAGTCGCAGTATTTT	CASSYHYTPESQYF
TRBV9	many	TRBD1	TRBJ2-7	TGTGCCAGCTCCCCCCAAGGGACAGGGGTCGACGAGCAGTACTTC	CASSPQGTGVDEQYF
TRBV2	few	TRBD2	TRBJ2-1	TGTGCCAGCACTAACGCGGGGGGCAATGAGCAGTTCTTC	CASTNAGGNEQFF
TRBV5-1	.	.	TRBJ1-1	TGCGCCAGCAGCTTTGAGGGTATGAACACTGAAGCTTTCTTT	CASSFEGMNTEAFF
TRBV5-1	.	TRBD1	TRBJ1-4	TGCGCCAGCAGCTTAGGAGGGACAGGGCCCGAAAAACTGTTTTTT	CASSLGGTGPEKLFF
TRBV2	few	.	TRBJ1-1	TGTGCCAGCAAGTCCCAGGGTCTAATGAACACTGAAGCTTTCTTT	CASKSQGLMNTEAFF
TRBV7-2	.	.	TRBJ2-2	TGTGCCAGCAGCCGGGACTCCTACACCGGGGAGCTGTTTTTT	CASSRDSYTGELFF
TRBV6-4	.	.	TRBJ2-1	TGTGCCAGCAGTGAGGCAGGGAGCTCCTACAATGAGCAGTTCTTC	CASSEAGSSYNEQFF
TRBV29-1	few	.	TRBJ1-4	TGCAGCGCCCGACAGGACTCCAATGAAAAACTGTTTTTT	CSARQDSNEKLFF